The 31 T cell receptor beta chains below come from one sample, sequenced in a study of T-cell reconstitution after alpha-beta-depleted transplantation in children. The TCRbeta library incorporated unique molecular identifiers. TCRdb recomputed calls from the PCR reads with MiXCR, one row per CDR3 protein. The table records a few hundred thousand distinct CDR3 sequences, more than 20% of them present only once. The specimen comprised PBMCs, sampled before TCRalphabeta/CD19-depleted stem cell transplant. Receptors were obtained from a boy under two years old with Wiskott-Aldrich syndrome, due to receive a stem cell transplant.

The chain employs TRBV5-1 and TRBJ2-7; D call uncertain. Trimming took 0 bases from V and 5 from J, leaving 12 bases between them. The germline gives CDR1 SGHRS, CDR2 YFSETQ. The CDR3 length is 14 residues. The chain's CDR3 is CASSLAAASNEQYF. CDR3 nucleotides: TGCGCCAGCAGCTTGGCCGCCGCCTCTAACGAGCAGTACTTC. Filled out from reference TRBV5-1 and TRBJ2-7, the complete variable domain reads KAGVTQTPRYLIKTRGQQVTLSCSPISGHRSVSWYQQTPGQGLQFLFEYFSETQRNKGNFPGRFSGRQFSNSRSEMNVSTLELGDSALYLCASSLAAASNEQYFGPGTRLTVT.

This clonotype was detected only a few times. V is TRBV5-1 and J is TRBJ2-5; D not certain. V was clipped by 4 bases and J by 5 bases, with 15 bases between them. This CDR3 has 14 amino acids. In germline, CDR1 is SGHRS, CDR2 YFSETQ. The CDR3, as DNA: TGCGCCAGCAGCCCAATTCCGGGTGGTGAGACCCAGTACTTC. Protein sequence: CASSPIPGGETQYF.

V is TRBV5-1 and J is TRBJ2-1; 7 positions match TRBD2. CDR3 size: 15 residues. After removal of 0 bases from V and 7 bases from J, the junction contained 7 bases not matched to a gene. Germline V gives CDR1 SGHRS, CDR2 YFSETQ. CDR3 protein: CASSLAPGGRNEQFF. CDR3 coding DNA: TGCGCCAGCAGCTTGGCCCCGGGAGGCCGGAATGAGCAGTTCTTC.

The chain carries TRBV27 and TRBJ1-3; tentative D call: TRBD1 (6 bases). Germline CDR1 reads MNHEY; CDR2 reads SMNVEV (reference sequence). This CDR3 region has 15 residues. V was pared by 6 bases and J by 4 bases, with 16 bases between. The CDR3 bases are TGTGCCAGCAGACCACAACAGGGATCCGGAAACACCATATATTTT. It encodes CASRPQQGSGNTIYF.

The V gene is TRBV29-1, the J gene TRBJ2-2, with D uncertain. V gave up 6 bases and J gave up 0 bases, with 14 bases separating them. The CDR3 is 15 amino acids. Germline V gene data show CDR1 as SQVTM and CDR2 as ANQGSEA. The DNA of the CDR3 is TGCAGCGTGACGACGAGAACCACGAACACCGGGGAGCTGTTTTTT. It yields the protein CSVTTRTTNTGELFF.

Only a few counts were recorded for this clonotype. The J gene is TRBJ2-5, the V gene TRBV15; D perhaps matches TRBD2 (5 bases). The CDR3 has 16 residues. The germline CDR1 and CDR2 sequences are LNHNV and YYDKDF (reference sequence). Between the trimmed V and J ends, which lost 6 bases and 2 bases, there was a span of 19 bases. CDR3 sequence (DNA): TGTGCCACCAGACCCTTGGGGAGCGTCTATCAAGAGACCCAGTACTTC. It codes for CATRPLGSVYQETQYF.

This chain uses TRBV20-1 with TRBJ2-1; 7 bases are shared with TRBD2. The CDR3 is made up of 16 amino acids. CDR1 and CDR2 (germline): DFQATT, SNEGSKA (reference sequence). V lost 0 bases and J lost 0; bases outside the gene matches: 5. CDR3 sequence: CSARDRERGSYNEQFF. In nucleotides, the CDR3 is TGCAGTGCTAGAGATCGGGAGCGGGGCTCCTACAATGAGCAGTTCTTC.

CDR3 bases: TGCAGCGTTGAGGGGGGAAAAGCGGGGATAGGGGCTTTCTTT. Translation: CSVEGGKAGIGAFF. J is TRBJ1-1 and V is TRBV29-1; TRBD1 might be the D (5 bases). Trimming left V 3 bases short and J 11 bases short, with 22 bases between. This CDR3 is built from 14 residues. CDR1 and CDR2 (germline): SQVTM, ANQGSEA.

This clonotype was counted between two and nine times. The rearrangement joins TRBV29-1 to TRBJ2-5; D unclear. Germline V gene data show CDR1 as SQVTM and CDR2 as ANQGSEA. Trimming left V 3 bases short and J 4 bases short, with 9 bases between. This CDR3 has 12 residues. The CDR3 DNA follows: TGCAGCGTTGACGGCCAGCTAGAGACCCAGTACTTC. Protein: CSVDGQLETQYF.

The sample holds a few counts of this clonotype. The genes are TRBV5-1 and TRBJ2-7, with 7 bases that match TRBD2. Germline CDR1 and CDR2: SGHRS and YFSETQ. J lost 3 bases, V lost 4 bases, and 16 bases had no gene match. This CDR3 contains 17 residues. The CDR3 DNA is TGCGCCAGCAGCATGGGAGCTTCTAGCGGCCCACGCTACGAGCAGTACTTC. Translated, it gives CASSMGASSGPRYEQYF.

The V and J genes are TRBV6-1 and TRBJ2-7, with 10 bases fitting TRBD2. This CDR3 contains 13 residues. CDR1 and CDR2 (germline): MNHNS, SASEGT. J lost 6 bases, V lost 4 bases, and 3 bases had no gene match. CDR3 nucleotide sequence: TGTGCCAGCAGTGCCTTAGCGGGAGGCGAGCAGTACTTC. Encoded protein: CASSALAGGEQYF.

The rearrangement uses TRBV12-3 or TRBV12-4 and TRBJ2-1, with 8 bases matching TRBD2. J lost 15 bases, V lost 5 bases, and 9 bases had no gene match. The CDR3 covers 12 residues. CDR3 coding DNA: TGTGCCAGCAGTCCTGGGACTAGGTCCCTGTTCTTC. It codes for CASSPGTRSLFF.

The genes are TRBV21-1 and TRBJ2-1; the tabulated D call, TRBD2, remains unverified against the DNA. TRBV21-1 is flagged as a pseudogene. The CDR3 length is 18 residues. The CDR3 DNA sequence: TGTGCCAGCACCTCGGGACGGAGTACCGGGATACACATCGATGAGCAGTTCTTC. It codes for CASTSGRSTGIHIDEQFF.

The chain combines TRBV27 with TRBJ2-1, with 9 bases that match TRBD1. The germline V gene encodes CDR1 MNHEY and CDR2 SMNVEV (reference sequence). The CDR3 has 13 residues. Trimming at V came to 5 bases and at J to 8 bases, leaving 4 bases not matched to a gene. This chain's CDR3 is CASSPRTGDEQFF. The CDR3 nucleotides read TGTGCCAGCAGTCCCCGGACAGGGGATGAGCAGTTCTTC.

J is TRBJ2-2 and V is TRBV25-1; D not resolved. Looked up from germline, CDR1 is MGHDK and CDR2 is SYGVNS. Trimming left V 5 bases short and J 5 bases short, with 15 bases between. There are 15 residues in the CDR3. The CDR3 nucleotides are TGTGCCAGCAGTCCATTAGGATGGGGAACCGGGGAGCTGTTTTTT. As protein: CASSPLGWGTGELFF.

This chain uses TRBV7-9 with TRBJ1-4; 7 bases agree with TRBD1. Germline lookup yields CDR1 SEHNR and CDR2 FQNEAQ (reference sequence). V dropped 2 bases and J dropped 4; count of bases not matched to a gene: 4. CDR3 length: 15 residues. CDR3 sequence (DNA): TGTGCCAGCAGCTTACAGACAGGGATTAATGAAAAACTGTTTTTT. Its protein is CASSLQTGINEKLFF.

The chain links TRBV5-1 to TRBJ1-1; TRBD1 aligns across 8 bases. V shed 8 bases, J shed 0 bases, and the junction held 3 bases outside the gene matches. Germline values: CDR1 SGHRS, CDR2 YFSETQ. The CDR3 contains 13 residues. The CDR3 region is CASGQGLNTEAFF. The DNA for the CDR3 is TGCGCCAGTGGACAGGGCTTGAACACTGAAGCTTTCTTT.

DNA for the CDR3: TGTGCCATCAGCAGTGACAGGGACGAGCAGTACTTC. Translating gives CAISSDRDEQYF. The chain joins TRBV10-3 to TRBJ2-7; 7 bases match TRBD1. The CDR3 spans 12 residues. Germline V gene data show CDR1 as ENHRY and CDR2 as SYGVKD. V trimming: 6 bases; J trimming: 5 bases; junction bases outside the gene matches: 4.

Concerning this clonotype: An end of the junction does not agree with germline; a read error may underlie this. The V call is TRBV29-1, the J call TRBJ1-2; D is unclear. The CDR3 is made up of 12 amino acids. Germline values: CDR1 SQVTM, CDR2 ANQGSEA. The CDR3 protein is CSVKERSPGYTF. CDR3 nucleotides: TGCAGCGTTAAAGAACGGAGCCCTGGCTACACCTTC.

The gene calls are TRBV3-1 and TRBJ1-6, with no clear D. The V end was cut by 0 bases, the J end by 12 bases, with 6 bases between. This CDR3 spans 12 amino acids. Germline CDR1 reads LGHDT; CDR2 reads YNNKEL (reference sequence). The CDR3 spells CASSQDSRPLHF. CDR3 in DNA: TGTGCCAGCAGCCAAGATAGTAGACCCCTCCACTTT.

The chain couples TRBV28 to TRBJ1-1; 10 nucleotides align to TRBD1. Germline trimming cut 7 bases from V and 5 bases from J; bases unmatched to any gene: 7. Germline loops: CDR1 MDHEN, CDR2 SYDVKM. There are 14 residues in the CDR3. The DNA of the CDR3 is TGTGCCAGCACCGGGACAGGGGATTGGACTGAAGCTTTCTTT. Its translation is CASTGTGDWTEAFF.

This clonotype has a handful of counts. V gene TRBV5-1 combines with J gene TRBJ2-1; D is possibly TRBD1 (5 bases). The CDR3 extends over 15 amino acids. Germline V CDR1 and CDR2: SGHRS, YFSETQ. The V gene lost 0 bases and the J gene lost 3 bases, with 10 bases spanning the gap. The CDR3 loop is CASSLVDRNYNEQFF. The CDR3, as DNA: TGCGCCAGCAGCTTGGTTGACAGAAACTACAATGAGCAGTTCTTC.

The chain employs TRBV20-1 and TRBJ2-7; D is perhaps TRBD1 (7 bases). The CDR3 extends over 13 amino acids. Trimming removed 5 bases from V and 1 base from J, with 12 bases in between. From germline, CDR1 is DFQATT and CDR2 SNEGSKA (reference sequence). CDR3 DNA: TGCAGTGCTGAGACAGGGAGGTCCTACGAGCAGTACTTC. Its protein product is CSAETGRSYEQYF.

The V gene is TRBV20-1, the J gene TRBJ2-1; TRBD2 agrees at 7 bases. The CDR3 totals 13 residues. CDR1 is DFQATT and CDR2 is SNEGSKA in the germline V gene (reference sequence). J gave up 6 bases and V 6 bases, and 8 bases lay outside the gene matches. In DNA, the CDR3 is TGCAGTGCCGCACTTGCTAGCGGCAATGAGCAGTTCTTC. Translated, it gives CSAALASGNEQFF.

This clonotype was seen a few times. The CDR3 region is CASSFGTGVHQPQHF. DNA for the CDR3: TGTGCCAGCAGCTTCGGGACAGGGGTTCATCAGCCCCAGCATTTT. The chain is built from TRBV5-5 and TRBJ1-5, with 10 bases matching TRBD1. From germline, CDR1 is SGHKS and CDR2 YYEKEE (reference sequence). J was trimmed by 5 bases and V by 2 bases; bases with no gene match: 4. This CDR3 spans 15 amino acids.

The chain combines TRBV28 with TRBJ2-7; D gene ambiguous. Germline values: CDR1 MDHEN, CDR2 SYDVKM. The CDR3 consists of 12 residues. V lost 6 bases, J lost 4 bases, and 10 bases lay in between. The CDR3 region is CASSATAYEQYF. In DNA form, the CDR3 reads TGTGCCAGCAGCGCTACTGCGTACGAGCAGTACTTC.

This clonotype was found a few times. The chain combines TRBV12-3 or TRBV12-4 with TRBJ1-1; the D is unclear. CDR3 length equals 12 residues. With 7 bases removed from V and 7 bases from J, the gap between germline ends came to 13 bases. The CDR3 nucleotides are TGTGCCAGCACTCTACTGGGCGTTGAAGCTTTCTTT. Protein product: CASTLLGVEAFF.

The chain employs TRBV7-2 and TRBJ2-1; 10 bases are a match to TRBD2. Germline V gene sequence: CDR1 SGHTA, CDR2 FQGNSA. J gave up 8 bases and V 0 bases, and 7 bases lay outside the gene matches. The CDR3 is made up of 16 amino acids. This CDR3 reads CASSLAASGSTHEQFF. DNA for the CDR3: TGTGCCAGCAGCTTAGCTGCTAGCGGGAGTACCCATGAGCAGTTCTTC. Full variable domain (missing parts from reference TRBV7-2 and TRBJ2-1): GAGVSQSPSNKVTEKGKDVELRCDPISGHTALYWYRQSLGQGLEFLIYFQGNSAPDKSGLPSDRFSAERTGGSVSTLTIQRTQQEDSAVYLCASSLAASGSTHEQFFGPGTRLTVL.

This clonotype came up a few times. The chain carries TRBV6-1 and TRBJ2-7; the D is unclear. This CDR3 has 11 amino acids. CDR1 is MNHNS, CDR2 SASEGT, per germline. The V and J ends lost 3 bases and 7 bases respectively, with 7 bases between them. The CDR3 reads CASSDVLEQYF. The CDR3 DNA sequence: TGTGCCAGCAGTGATGTCCTAGAGCAGTACTTC.

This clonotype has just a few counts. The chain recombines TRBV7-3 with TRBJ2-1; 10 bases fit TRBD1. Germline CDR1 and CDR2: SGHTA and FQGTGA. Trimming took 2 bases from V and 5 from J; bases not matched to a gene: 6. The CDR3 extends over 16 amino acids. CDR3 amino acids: CASSLYGTGDNNEQFF. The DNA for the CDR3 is TGTGCCAGCAGCTTATACGGGACAGGGGACAACAATGAGCAGTTCTTC.

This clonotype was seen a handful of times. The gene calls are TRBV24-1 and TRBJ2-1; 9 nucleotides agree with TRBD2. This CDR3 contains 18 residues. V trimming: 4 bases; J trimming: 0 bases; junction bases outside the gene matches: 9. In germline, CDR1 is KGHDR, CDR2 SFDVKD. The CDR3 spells CATSDPNASGTSYNEQFF. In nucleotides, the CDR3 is TGTGCCACCAGTGACCCGAATGCTAGCGGGACCTCCTACAATGAGCAGTTCTTC.